These T cell receptor beta chains were read from a single sample in a study of T-cell reconstitution after alpha-beta-depleted transplantation in children. One entry per CDR3 protein, called by TCRdb with MiXCR from the PCR reads. The sample has about 980,000 distinct CDR3 sequences, about 26% seen once. Here the sequenced sample was PBMCs, mostly from graft donor cells, taken 360 days after TCRalphabeta/CD19-depleted stem cell transplant. These receptors were collected from a boy younger than two who had a stem cell transplant for SCID, so the T cells may come from the graft donor. Both conserved end residues are part of each CDR3.

cdr3_aa,v_call,j_call
CSARPSGLAGYNEQFF,TRBV20-1,TRBJ2-1
CASKGVVNSPLHF,TRBV6-1,TRBJ1-6
CATSRGPGRTSGANVLTF,TRBV15,TRBJ2-6
CASSQERAGGVTEAFF,TRBV4-1,TRBJ1-1
CASSQMTTGPGYTF,TRBV3-1,TRBJ1-2
CSGGTGIINEAFF,TRBV29-1,TRBJ1-1
CASSAGHEQFF,TRBV10-2,TRBJ2-1
CASSLSQGNGYEQYF,TRBV7-6,TRBJ2-7
CASSLGWGEQFF,TRBV7-7,TRBJ2-1
CATGQLRGYTF,TRBV28,TRBJ1-2
CASSPIGSEETQYF,TRBV18,TRBJ2-5
CASSLRGTPNTGELFF,TRBV5-5,TRBJ2-2
CASTPGQGRYSNQPQHF,TRBV12-3/TRBV12-4,TRBJ1-5
CSARLGSVDTEAFF,TRBV20-1,TRBJ1-1
CASSVGPTTNERQYF,TRBV9,TRBJ2-7
CSALPLPGGATNEKLFF,TRBV20-1,TRBJ1-4
CASSQDRVWTEAFF,TRBV4-1,TRBJ1-1
CASSLVNGRRGIQYF,TRBV28,TRBJ2-4
CASSSRSDGAFF,TRBV5-1,TRBJ1-1
CASGQGHSTNEKLFF,TRBV13,TRBJ1-4
CASSAGAGPESPLHF,TRBV5-1,TRBJ1-6
CSARLAGSLRDTQYF,TRBV20-1,TRBJ2-3
CAISVGLAGGLNEQFF,TRBV10-3,TRBJ2-1
CASSSVYRDEKLFF,TRBV12-3/TRBV12-4,TRBJ1-4
CASSPWDSSTDTQYF,TRBV18,TRBJ2-3
CASSPGTGPETQYF,TRBV12-3/TRBV12-4,TRBJ2-5
CASSLDGEGTDTQYF,TRBV12-3/TRBV12-4,TRBJ2-3
CSAGDRGPWYEQYF,TRBV29-1,TRBJ2-7